Listed below are T cell receptor beta chains from one sample, sequenced in a study of shared clonotypes between healthy human individuals. The repertoire was sequenced with immunoSEQ multiplex PCR; TCRdb's copy has only in-frame clones and lacks some. The sample has fewer than 550,000 clones, about 79% seen once. Sequencing was carried out using PBMCs. All receptors come from a woman in her 40s in good health. Some clones in this sample may be carry-over from other donors' samples. Both conserved end residues are part of each CDR3. D genes are given only for firm matches. A row's size may be missing; if present it is once, few, many or a size class.

V	D	size	J	DNA	CDR3
TRBV11-2	.	.	TRBJ1-1	TGTGCCAGCAGCTTAGATCGGACAGCCATGAACACTGAAGCTTTCTTT	CASSLDRTAMNTEAFF
TRBV28	.	.	TRBJ1-5	TGTGCCAGCACCCCAACCCGGGATCAGCCCCAGCATTTT	CASTPTRDQPQHF
TRBV28	.	.	TRBJ1-1	TGTGCCAGTGTCCAAACTGGTGAAGCTTTCTTT	CASVQTGEAFF
TRBV27	.	.	TRBJ1-2	TGTGCCAGCAGTTCCCGTAACTATGGCTACACCTTC	CASSSRNYGYTF
TRBV15	.	.	TRBJ1-2	TGTGCCACCAGCAGGCAGACAGGAATGAACTATGGCTACACCTTC	CATSRQTGMNYGYTF
TRBV5-3	.	few	TRBJ2-7	TGTGCCAGAAGCTGTCACAGTCCGAGCAGTGTCGAGCAGTACTTC	CARSCHSPSSVEQYF
TRBV4-1	.	once	TRBJ2-5	TGCGCCAGCAGCCAAGTCGGCATCCAAGAGACCCAGTACTTC	CASSQVGIQETQYF
TRBV9	TRBD2	.	TRBJ2-3	TGTGCCAGCAGCGTAGGCGGGAGACAGCCAGATACGCAGTATTTT	CASSVGGRQPDTQYF
TRBV27	.	.	TRBJ1-4	TGTGCCAGCAGTTTATTGGGAGGGCCCGCAACTAATGAAAAACTGTTTTTT	CASSLLGGPATNEKLFF
TRBV28	TRBD1	.	TRBJ2-2	TGTGCCAGCACCCCATCCAGGACAGGGATCACCGGGGAGCTGTTTTTT	CASTPSRTGITGELFF
TRBV18	.	.	TRBJ2-3	TGTGCCAGCTCACCAGGTACTAGCACAGATACGCAGTATTTT	CASSPGTSTDTQYF
TRBV10-3	.	.	TRBJ1-4	TGTGCCATCAGTGACCGGTTCGGGGAGTCTGCAACTAATGAAAAACTGTTTTTT	CAISDRFGESATNEKLFF
TRBV19	.	.	TRBJ2-6	TGTGCCAGTAGTATAGATCCCCAAGGGGTCTCTGGGGCCAACGTCCTGACTTTC	CASSIDPQGVSGANVLTF
TRBV7-2	TRBD2	.	TRBJ2-7	TGTGCCAGCAGCTTAGGTAGCGGGAGGTCTTACGAGCAGTACTTC	CASSLGSGRSYEQYF
TRBV5-1	.	.	TRBJ1-1	TGCGCCAGCACCCGGGACATAGAGGCTGAAGCTTTCTTT	CASTRDIEAEAFF
TRBV7-3	TRBD1	once	TRBJ2-3	TGTGCCAGCAGCTTAAGACAGGGGTCAGATACGCAGTATTTT	CASSLRQGSDTQYF
TRBV30	TRBD1	.	TRBJ2-7	TGTGCCTGGACCCCCGACAGGGGGTCCTACGAGCAGTACTTC	CAWTPDRGSYEQYF
TRBV2	.	.	TRBJ1-2	TGTGCCAGCAGTGAGCTCCCCCGTCTCATAACCCGCGGGAGATGGGACTATGGCTACACCTTC	CASSELPRLITRGRWDYGYTF
TRBV5-1	TRBD1	.	TRBJ2-5	TGCGCCAGCATGAGAAAGGGGAATTTGGCAGGGGGTGAGGTTCGTCAGACCCAGTACTTC	CASMRKGNLAGGEVRQTQYF
TRBV9	TRBD1	.	TRBJ1-1	TGTGCCAGCAGCGGGACAGGGTCGGTCACTGAAGCTTTCTTT	CASSGTGSVTEAFF
TRBV20-1	.	.	TRBJ2-7	TGCAGTGCTAGAGAGCCGTACGAGCAGTACTTC	CSAREPYEQYF
TRBV12-5	.	.	TRBJ1-2	TGTGCTAGTGGCCTTGGGCCCGTGAGTGGCTACACCTTC	CASGLGPVSGYTF
TRBV7-2	.	.	TRBJ2-1	TGTGCCAGCAGCTTAGGGGGGGCTGTCTCCTACAATGAGCAGTTCTTC	CASSLGGAVSYNEQFF
TRBV18	.	.	TRBJ2-1	TGTGCCAGCTCACCTCCGCCTGACTACAATGAGCAGTTCTTC	CASSPPPDYNEQFF
TRBV30	.	.	TRBJ1-2	TGTGCCTGGACCCGGGACAACCACTATGGCTACACCTTC	CAWTRDNHYGYTF
TRBV28	.	.	TRBJ1-4	TGTGCCAGCAGTCCACCCCTGGGGGCCAATGAAAAACTGTTTTTT	CASSPPLGANEKLFF
TRBV28	.	.	TRBJ1-5	TGTGCCAGCAGTCCGCGTGATCAGCCCCAGCATTTT	CASSPRDQPQHF
TRBV4-2	.	.	TRBJ1-2	TGTGCCAGCAGCCAAGATTTCGGCGTAGGCTATGGCTACACCTTC	CASSQDFGVGYGYTF
TRBV28	.	.	TRBJ1-1	TGTGCCAGCAGCCCACCGGGGCAGGGGAAGAACACTGAAGCTTTCTTT	CASSPPGQGKNTEAFF
TRBV10-1	.	.	TRBJ2-7	TGCGCCAGCAGTGAGTTTAGCGGCGGTTCTCTCGAGCAGTACTTC	CASSEFSGGSLEQYF
TRBV5-1	.	.	TRBJ1-1	TGCGCCAGCAGCACCCAGACGAACACTGAAGCTTTCTTT	CASSTQTNTEAFF
TRBV6-4	.	.	TRBJ2-1	TGTGCCAGCAGTGAGGAAGGACTCGTATCCTACAATGAGCAGTTCTTC	CASSEEGLVSYNEQFF
TRBV5-1	TRBD1	.	TRBJ2-1	TGCGCCAGCAGCGTCGACAGGGTAGATGAGCAGTTCTTC	CASSVDRVDEQFF
TRBV18	.	.	TRBJ1-1	TGTGCCAGCTCACGAGAGAACTACAGGGTGGGGAACACTGAAGCTTTCTTT	CASSRENYRVGNTEAFF
TRBV28	TRBD1	.	TRBJ1-4	TGTGCCAGCAGTACCAGTCACAGGGGTAATGAAAAACTGTTTTTT	CASSTSHRGNEKLFF
TRBV12-5	.	once	TRBJ2-2	TGTGCTAGTGGTTCGAACACCGGGGAGCTGTTTTTT	CASGSNTGELFF
TRBV18	TRBD1	.	TRBJ2-5	TGTGCCAGCTCACCTGGGACAGGGGAAGAGACCCAGTACTTC	CASSPGTGEETQYF
TRBV6-4	TRBD2	.	TRBJ2-7	TGTGCCAGCAAGGCGCTAGCGGGAGCGTTCGAGCAGTACTTC	CASKALAGAFEQYF
TRBV19	TRBD1	.	TRBJ2-7	TGTGCCACCAGCGGGACAGGGCCCTACGAGCAGTACTTC	CATSGTGPYEQYF
TRBV28	.	.	TRBJ2-3	TGTGCCAGCAGTTTCGATGGGACTAGCACAGATACGCAGTATTTT	CASSFDGTSTDTQYF
TRBV29-1	.	.	TRBJ2-7	TGCAGCGGCCGGGACGGAGCCTACGAGCAGTACTTC	CSGRDGAYEQYF
TRBV2	.	few	TRBJ1-5	TGTGCCAGCAGTGGGTCTAGCCAAGATCAGCCCCAGCATTTT	CASSGSSQDQPQHF